Below are 29 T cell receptor beta chains sequenced from a single sample in a study of T cells in Graves' hyperthyroidism and ophthalmopathy (dated by TCRdb to about 2019). To prepare the library, multiplex PCR was applied. Sequencing was carried out with an Illumina HiSeq 2000. Amplification of TCR beta CDR3 regions was carried out from RNA transcripts. The TCR CDR3 was subjected to a first round of RT-PCR using the HTBI primer set and the Qiagen OneStep RT-PCR kit. The public reads were run again by TCRdb, first through fastp at Q25 and then through MiXCR, and only productive beta chains were kept. Each entry is one CDR3 protein sequence, shown with its most common DNA and genes. Here the sample has roughly 600,000 distinct CDR3 sequences; about 14% occur a single time. The ten biggest clones cover roughly an eighth of the sample. The sequenced sample was blood. The source of these receptors is a woman aged 50 to 60 with Graves' ophthalmopathy.

This clonotype was recorded a few times. A much larger clone lies a single base off, so this may be a read error. The CDR3 DNA reads as TGTGCCAGCAGTTTACCGAGACTAGTCATCCGCGGGCAGTACTTC. This sequence encodes CASSLPRLVIRGQYF. The chain has TRBV28 and TRBJ2-7; the D gene is possibly TRBD2 (6 bases). CDR3 length: 15 amino acids. The V end was cut by 2 bases, the J end by 9 bases, with 20 bases between. From germline, CDR1 is MDHEN and CDR2 SYDVKM.

This clonotype was counted many times. This CDR3 is CATSQGARTSGTYNEQFF. The DNA for the CDR3 is TGTGCCACCAGCCAAGGAGCCCGGACTAGCGGGACCTACAATGAGCAGTTCTTC. The gene calls are TRBV24-1 and TRBJ2-1, with 12 bases fitting TRBD2. V trimming: 7 bases; J trimming: 2 bases; junction bases outside the gene matches: 11. Germline CDR1 reads KGHDR; CDR2 reads SFDVKD. CDR3 length: 18 amino acids.

This clonotype was detected ten times or more. V and J are TRBV6-2 or TRBV6-3 and TRBJ1-1; D is unresolved. This CDR3 spans 12 amino acids. V shed 0 bases and J shed 10 bases, with 9 bases lying between them. Germline values: CDR1 MNHEY, CDR2 SVGEGT. The CDR3 coding sequence is TGTGCCAGCAGTTACTCTGTTGGAGGAGCTTTCTTT. Encoded protein: CASSYSVGGAFF.

This clonotype was recorded many times. CDR3 loop: CASSERLAGHNEQFF. CDR3 in DNA: TGTGCCAGCAGTGAAAGACTAGCGGGACACAATGAGCAGTTCTTC. This chain uses TRBV2 with TRBJ2-1; 11 positions match TRBD2. Germline V gives CDR1 SNHLY, CDR2 FYNNEI. J gave up 5 bases and V 2 bases, and 2 bases lay outside the gene matches. CDR3 length: 15 amino acids.

The table lists this clonotype with a count of one. This may be a read error, as it is one base from a much larger clone. The chain recombines TRBV27 with TRBJ1-6; D remains ambiguous. Germline CDR1 MNHEY, CDR2 SMNVEV (reference sequence). This CDR3 has 17 residues. Trimming removed 2 bases at V and 2 bases at J, with 13 bases between. CDR3 nucleotide sequence: TGTGCCAGCAGTTTAGGTCTGCGCTTAGCCTATAATTCACCCCTCCACTTT. Translating gives CASSLGLRLAYNSPLHF.

This clonotype has a handful of counts. The chain has TRBV20-1 and TRBJ2-1, with D possibly being TRBD1 (6 bases). CDR1 DFQATT and CDR2 SNEGSKA come from the germline V gene (reference sequence). The CDR3 is 13 residues long. The V end lost 0 bases, the J end lost 15 bases, and 18 bases lay between the germline ends. As DNA, the CDR3 is TGCAGTGCTAGAGATGGGGGCGGACCTGGGAGGTTCTTC. Amino acid sequence: CSARDGGGPGRFF.

This clonotype was picked up many times. The rearrangement joins TRBV27 to TRBJ1-2; perhaps TRBD1 as D (5 bases). V dropped 5 bases and J dropped 1 base, with 14 bases sitting between them. Germline CDR1 reads MNHEY; CDR2 reads SMNVEV (reference sequence). The CDR3 loop spans 15 amino acids. CDR3 nucleotide sequence: TGTGCCAGCAGTCCAACCGGGACTTATAACTATGGCTACACCTTC. Translating gives CASSPTGTYNYGYTF.

This clonotype was detected ten times or more. The rearrangement joins TRBV12-3 or TRBV12-4 to TRBJ2-1; 12 bases are a match to TRBD2. V shed 6 bases, J shed 4 bases, and the junction held 22 bases outside the gene matches. The CDR3 contains 21 residues. The CDR3 loop is CASSQTTSGRSITTSYNEQFF. The CDR3, as DNA: TGTGCCAGCAGCCAAACGACTAGCGGGAGATCCATAACGACCAGTTACAATGAGCAGTTCTTC.

Ten or more counts support this clonotype. The chain employs TRBV18 and TRBJ1-2; 8 bases fit TRBD1. The CDR3 is 15 residues long. V shed 0 bases and J 5 bases; nucleotides not matched to a gene: 5. CDR1 is KGHSH, CDR2 LQKENI, per germline. CDR3 protein: CASSPPRTGLYGYTF. The DNA for the CDR3 is TGTGCCAGCTCACCACCGAGGACAGGGTTGTATGGCTACACCTTC.

This clonotype was seen repeatedly, ten times or more. V and J are TRBV20-1 and TRBJ2-3; D is possibly TRBD1 (7 bases). Germline V gene data show CDR1 as DFQATT and CDR2 as SNEGSKA (reference sequence). CDR3 size: 17 residues. Trimming took 1 base from V and 0 from J, leaving 17 bases between them. The CDR3 region has the DNA TGCAGTGCTAGAGGGGCCCGGAGGGGGCAAAGCACAGATACGCAGTATTTT. This gives the protein CSARGARRGQSTDTQYF.

As concerns this clonotype: A much larger clone is a single base away; this may be a read error. The rearrangement links TRBV27 to TRBJ2-6; 12 bases are shared with TRBD2. The germline CDR1 and CDR2 sequences are MNHEY and SMNVEV (reference sequence). V was clipped by 4 bases and J by 1 base; unmatched bases: 14. The CDR3 totals 21 residues. CDR3 protein: CASSSRLAGVFRESGANVLTF. For the CDR3, the DNA is TGTGCCAGCAGTTCAAGACTAGCGGGAGTATTTAGGGAGTCTGGGGCCAACGTCCTGACTTTC.

A few counts support this clonotype. Possible read error: a much larger clone is one base away. The V call is TRBV10-3, the J call TRBJ2-1; TRBD1 matches at 9 bases. This CDR3 contains 14 residues. J was trimmed by 3 bases and V by 6 bases; bases with no gene match: 3. From germline, CDR1 is ENHRY and CDR2 SYGVKD. CDR3 sequence reads: CAISPGQGYNEQFF. The CDR3 DNA reads as TGTGCCATCAGCCCGGGACAGGGCTACAATGAGCAGTTCTTC.

Many counts were recorded for this clonotype. V is TRBV2 and J is TRBJ2-1; TRBD2 matches 9 bases. From germline, CDR1 is SNHLY and CDR2 FYNNEI. The CDR3 contains 15 residues. V was pared by 6 bases and J by 0 bases, with 3 bases of the junction left unmatched. CDR3 DNA: TGTGCCAGCAGCGGACTAGCGCGCTCCTACAATGAGCAGTTCTTC. Its protein product is CASSGLARSYNEQFF.

The chain couples TRBV18 to TRBJ1-4, with D uncertain. Germline lookup yields CDR1 KGHSH and CDR2 LQKENI. There are 16 residues in the CDR3. The V end lost 2 bases, the J end lost 2 bases, and 12 bases lay between the germline ends. The CDR3 sequence is CASSPTLEGTNEKLFF. CDR3 in DNA: TGTGCCAGCTCACCAACCCTAGAAGGCACTAATGAAAAACTGTTTTTT.

This clonotype was seen many times. The CDR3 sequence: CASMAVAETQYF. CDR3 in DNA: TGTGCCAGCATGGCGGTCGCTGAGACCCAGTACTTC. The chain employs TRBV12-3 or TRBV12-4 and TRBJ2-5; D remains ambiguous. The CDR3 runs to 12 residues. V lost 7 bases, J lost 5 bases, and 11 bases lay in between.

The CDR3 DNA follows: TGTGCCAGCAGTTTACTGAACGAACTGTTTTTT. The encoded protein is CASSLLNELFF. The chain is built from TRBV12-3 or TRBV12-4 and TRBJ1-4; D gene uncertain. V gave up 2 bases and J gave up 12 bases, with 7 bases separating them. The CDR3 has 11 residues.

This chain joins TRBV19 and TRBJ2-7; D might be TRBD1 or TRBD2, each matching 5 bases. The CDR3 consists of 16 residues. V lost 0 bases to trimming and J lost 1 base, with 13 bases between them. CDR1 is LNHDA and CDR2 is SQIVND in the germline V gene (reference sequence). The CDR3 reads CASSIEMGVSSYEQYF. In DNA, the CDR3 is TGTGCCAGTAGTATAGAGATGGGGGTTTCGTCCTACGAGCAGTACTTC.

The rearrangement links TRBV19 to TRBJ2-1, with D uncertain. V dropped 10 bases and J dropped 8 bases, with 9 bases sitting between them. CDR3 size: 10 residues. The germline V gene encodes CDR1 LNHDA and CDR2 SQIVND (reference sequence). The CDR3 DNA reads TGTGCCATCGGAAGGGATGAGCAGTTCTTC. Its translation: CAIGRDEQFF.

This clonotype appeared a few times. The chain carries TRBV27 and TRBJ1-4; the D gene is possibly TRBD1 (6 bases). V was shortened by 4 bases and J by 7 bases, with 13 bases between the two germline ends. This CDR3 is 14 amino acids long. In germline, CDR1 is MNHEY, CDR2 SMNVEV (reference sequence). The CDR3 is CASSSETGIEKLFF. The CDR3 DNA sequence: TGTGCCAGCAGTTCAGAAACAGGGATTGAAAAACTGTTTTTT.

Many counts were recorded for this clonotype. The CDR3 DNA reads as TGTGCCAGCAGCTTAGAAGGACCAAACACTGAAGCTTTCTTT. Protein: CASSLEGPNTEAFF. The chain is built from TRBV11-2 and TRBJ1-1; D remains unclear. CDR1 is SGHAT, CDR2 FQNNGV, per germline. The CDR3 covers 14 residues. V was shortened by 0 bases and J by 2 bases, with 7 bases between the two germline ends. The variable domain in full, with the rest retrieved from reference TRBV11-2 and TRBJ1-1, is EAGVAQSPRYKIIEKRQSVAFWCNPISGHATLYWYQQILGQGPKLLIQFQNNGVVDDSQLPKDRFSAERLKGVDSTLKIQPAKLEDSAVYLCASSLEGPNTEAFFGQGTRLTVV.

There are a few counts of this clonotype. The chain is built from TRBV19 and TRBJ1-2, with TRBD1 identical over 9 bases. V lost 3 bases and J lost 4; bases outside the gene matches: 15. CDR1 and CDR2 (germline): LNHDA, SQIVND (reference sequence). The CDR3 runs to 18 residues. CDR3 residues: CASSIGSGQGSSGYGYTF. CDR3 DNA: TGTGCCAGTAGTATCGGTAGCGGACAGGGGAGTTCCGGCTATGGCTACACCTTC.

This clonotype was detected many times. This chain links TRBV6-6 with TRBJ2-1, with D perhaps TRBD1 or TRBD2 (5 bases each). The CDR3 length is 16 residues. V lost 2 bases to trimming and J lost 3 bases, with 14 bases between them. Germline V CDR1 and CDR2: MNHNY, SVGAGI (reference sequence). Here the CDR3 reads CASSYQGAAFYNEQFF. CDR3 coding DNA: TGTGCCAGCAGTTACCAGGGAGCGGCATTCTACAATGAGCAGTTCTTC.

This chain joins TRBV7-9 and TRBJ2-1, with 9 bases aligning to TRBD2. The V gene end was trimmed by 4 bases and the J gene end by 8 bases; junction bases not matched to a gene: 12. The germline gives CDR1 SEHNR, CDR2 FQNEAQ (reference sequence). The CDR3 is 16 residues long. CDR3 residues: CASSSSVLLAGYEQFF. Here the CDR3 DNA reads TGTGCCAGCAGCTCTAGCGTCCTTCTAGCGGGATATGAGCAGTTCTTC.

The CDR3 DNA reads TGCGCCAGCGGGGGACAGGGGAGCACCGGGGAGCTGTTTTTT. This translates into CASGGQGSTGELFF. The chain couples TRBV5-1 to TRBJ2-2; 10 nucleotides match TRBD1. With 7 bases clipped from V and 4 bases from J, the junction kept 4 bases outside the gene matches. This CDR3 comprises 14 residues. Germline CDR1 and CDR2: SGHRS and YFSETQ.

This rearrangement joins TRBV11-2 to TRBJ2-7; 12 bases are a match to TRBD2. Germline CDR1 is SGHAT and CDR2 is FQNNGV. The CDR3 consists of 15 residues. J gave up 2 bases and V 6 bases, and 5 bases lay outside the gene matches. The CDR3 reads CASRGLAGATYEQYF. The DNA of the CDR3 is TGTGCCAGCAGGGGACTAGCGGGTGCCACCTACGAGCAGTACTTC.

This clonotype was found a few times. The chain recombines TRBV19 with TRBJ2-1; 8 bases map to TRBD1. V was pared by 6 bases and J by 4 bases, with 5 bases of the junction left unmatched. This CDR3 region has 14 residues. Germline V gives CDR1 LNHDA, CDR2 SQIVND (reference sequence). The CDR3 here is CASSGRDRYNEQFF. The CDR3 nucleotides are TGTGCCAGTAGCGGCCGGGACAGGTACAATGAGCAGTTCTTC.

The chain uses TRBV20-1 and TRBJ1-4; the D is unclear. The CDR3 has 15 residues. The germline V gene has CDR1 DFQATT and CDR2 SNEGSKA (reference sequence). The V end was cut by 6 bases, the J end by 8 bases, with 22 bases between. As DNA, the CDR3 is TGCAGTGCGATAGAACCCCGACGGAGTAAGGAAAAACTGTTTTTT. Residues: CSAIEPRRSKEKLFF.

This sequence joins TRBV4-1 and TRBJ1-2; 7 bases agree with TRBD1. Germline CDR1 is MGHRA and CDR2 is YSYEKL. The CDR3 totals 14 residues. Trimming took 3 bases from V and 4 from J; bases not matched to a gene: 5. This chain's CDR3 is CASSQGDRIYGYTF. The CDR3 region has the DNA TGCGCCAGCAGCCAGGGGGACAGAATCTATGGCTACACCTTC.

This clonotype was observed at least ten times. CDR3 DNA: TGTGCCAGCAGTGGGGGACAGGGTAATCAAGAGACCCAGTACTTC. Protein sequence: CASSGGQGNQETQYF. The genes are TRBV6-1 and TRBJ2-5; 9 bases agree with TRBD1. The J segment lost 2 bases and the V segment lost 4 bases, leaving 5 bases of the junction unmatched. This CDR3 region has 15 residues. Germline V gene data show CDR1 as MNHNS and CDR2 as SASEGT.